This T cell receptor (beta chain) is drawn from a study of blood T cell repertoires in COVID-19. The protocol was immunoSEQ multiplex PCR, while the TCRdb copy is restricted to in-frame clones and leaves out a portion. Of about 69,000 clones in the sample, roughly three quarters are singletons; the top ten hold about 17%. The CDR3 extends over 17 amino acids. Germline loops: CDR1 LGHDT, CDR2 YNNKEL (reference sequence). Trimming removed 1 base from V and 0 bases from J, with 13 bases in between. The specimen was peripheral blood. The chain combines TRBV3-1 (or the pseudogene TRBV3-2) with TRBJ1-3; D is undetermined. The receptor was derived from a man aged 60 to 75 with acute or convalescent COVID-19. The CDR3 spells CASSQGAGLSSGNTIYF. DNA of the CDR3: TGTGCCAGCAGCCAAGGGGCAGGCCTTAGCTCTGGAAACACCATATATTTT.